The 17 T cell receptor beta chains presented below share a single source sample, sequenced in a study of immune evolution from preneoplasia to lung adenocarcinoma. The protocol was immunoSEQ multiplex PCR, while the TCRdb copy is restricted to in-frame clones and leaves out a portion. The profile covers a few thousand clones, with under 60% appearing a single time and 7% to 8.5% taken by the ten largest. Sequenced: FFPE normal lung tissue adjacent to the tumor. These receptors were collected from a person aged 50 to 59 with lung adenocarcinoma.

Concerning this clone itself: One end of the junction varies from germline; a read error may be responsible. The rearrangement links TRBV7-7 to TRBJ2-5, with TRBD1 matching over 11 bases. Germline values: CDR1 SSHAT, CDR2 FNYEAQ (reference sequence). The length of the CDR3 is 15 residues. In DNA form, the CDR3 reads TGTGCTAGCAGCTCGTCCCGGGACAGGGGGGAGACCCAGTACTTC. It encodes CASSSSRDRGETQYF.

CDR3 region: CASSYLLAGQETQYF. CDR3 coding DNA: TGTGCCAGCAGCTACCTACTAGCGGGGCAAGAGACCCAGTACTTC. The chain recombines TRBV13 with TRBJ2-5; 10 positions agree with TRBD2. The J segment lost 2 bases and the V segment lost 4 bases, leaving 4 bases of the junction unmatched. CDR3 length: 15 residues. Germline V gene lookup returns CDR1 PRHDT and CDR2 FYEKMQ (reference sequence).

The gene calls are TRBV6-1 and TRBJ1-6; a possible D gene is TRBD1 (5 bases). With 2 bases removed from V and 10 bases from J, the gap between germline ends came to 15 bases. Germline V gene data show CDR1 as MNHNS and CDR2 as SASEGT. The CDR3 is 15 amino acids. This CDR3 reads CASSELGQGSSPLHF. CDR3 sequence (DNA): TGTGCCAGCAGTGAATTAGGTCAGGGAAGCTCACCCCTCCACTTT.

The CDR3 reads CAWEEGSGNTIYF. CDR3 sequence (DNA): TGTGCCTGGGAGGAGGGCTCTGGAAACACCATATATTTT. V is TRBV30 and J is TRBJ1-3; D call uncertain. Between the trimmed V and J ends, which lost 5 bases and 0 bases, there was a span of 8 bases. This CDR3 region has 13 residues. CDR1 GTSNPN and CDR2 SVGIG come from the germline V gene (reference sequence).

V usage is TRBV11-2 and J usage is TRBJ2-3, with 9 bases lining up with TRBD2. Looked up from germline, CDR1 is SGHAT and CDR2 is FQNNGV. Germline trimming cut 3 bases from V and 0 bases from J; bases unmatched to any gene: 7. The CDR3 is 17 amino acids. CDR3 DNA: TGTGCCAGCAGCTTTAGGGCTAGCGGGATAAGCACAGATACGCAGTATTTT. Protein product: CASSFRASGISTDTQYF.

V gene TRBV28 combines with J gene TRBJ2-5; D ambiguous. CDR3 size: 16 residues. V was trimmed by 5 bases and J by 2 bases, leaving 18 bases between them. The germline CDR1 and CDR2 sequences are MDHEN and SYDVKM. The CDR3 loop reads CASSLFKVWGQETQYF. The CDR3 region has the DNA TGTGCCAGCAGTCTATTTAAAGTGTGGGGACAAGAGACCCAGTACTTC.

The chain employs TRBV28 and TRBJ1-4; D unresolved. Looked up from germline, CDR1 is MDHEN and CDR2 is SYDVKM. V was pared by 2 bases and J by 7 bases, with 8 bases between. This CDR3 is built from 13 residues. CDR3 DNA: TGTGCCAGCAGTTTAACGGCAGCTGAAAAACTGTTTTTT. Residues: CASSLTAAEKLFF.

The chain joins TRBV7-8 to TRBJ2-3; a possible D gene is TRBD2 (5 bases). The germline gives CDR1 SGHVS, CDR2 FQNEAQ. V was shortened by 5 bases and J by 2 bases, with 23 bases between the two germline ends. The CDR3 is 18 residues long. This CDR3 is CASSPQSYLAQNTDTQYF. For the CDR3, the DNA is TGTGCCAGCAGCCCCCAATCGTACCTAGCCCAGAACACAGATACGCAGTATTTT.

This clone was detected only a few times. This chain links TRBV6-5 with TRBJ1-4; TRBD1 matches at 11 bases. Germline V gene sequence: CDR1 MNHEY, CDR2 SVGAGI. This CDR3 has 14 residues. The J segment lost 8 bases and the V segment lost 6 bases, leaving 5 bases of the junction unmatched. CDR3 bases: TGTGCCAGCAGCCTGGACAGGGGGCGCGAAAAACTGTTTTTT. This gives the protein CASSLDRGREKLFF.

V and J are TRBV13 and TRBJ2-7, with TRBD2 identical over 9 bases. The CDR3 runs 14 residues. The germline V gene has CDR1 PRHDT and CDR2 FYEKMQ (reference sequence). Trimming took 5 bases from V and 7 from J; bases not matched to a gene: 9. CDR3 nucleotides: TGTGCCAGCAGCGTGGGACTAGCCCTTTATGAGCAGTACTTC. As protein: CASSVGLALYEQYF.

The chain employs TRBV9 and TRBJ2-5, with 11 nucleotides matching TRBD2. Germline V lookup: CDR1 SGDLS, CDR2 YYNGEE. The trim removed 0 bases at V and 1 base at J, leaving 5 bases unmatched. The CDR3 covers 17 residues. CDR3 sequence: CASSVAGTSGLQETQYF. The CDR3 DNA reads TGTGCCAGCAGCGTAGCCGGGACTAGCGGCCTCCAAGAGACCCAGTACTTC.

The rearrangement joins TRBV4-1 to TRBJ1-2; no definite D call. The CDR3 contains 14 residues. The V end was cut by 0 bases, the J end by 0 bases, with 5 bases between. Germline values: CDR1 MGHRA, CDR2 YSYEKL. CDR3 nucleotides: TGCGCCAGCAGCCAAGAGGTGACTAACTATGGCTACACCTTC. Residues: CASSQEVTNYGYTF.

V usage is TRBV29-1 and J usage is TRBJ2-7, with 11 bases fitting TRBD2. The CDR3 is 14 amino acids. Germline V CDR1 and CDR2: SQVTM, ANQGSEA. V was pared by 6 bases and J by 0 bases, with 4 bases of the junction left unmatched. CDR3 in DNA: TGCAGCGTCGCCGGGACTAGCGGCTCCTACGAGCAGTACTTC. The encoded protein is CSVAGTSGSYEQYF.

The J gene is TRBJ1-2, the V gene TRBV5-4, with D unresolved. Germline V gene data show CDR1 as SGHNT and CDR2 as YYREEE (reference sequence). CDR3 size: 14 residues. The germline V and J ends were trimmed by 0 bases and 0 bases, with 6 bases remaining between them. DNA for the CDR3: TGTGCCAGCAGCTTGGTTGGGGCTAACTATGGCTACACCTTC. Residues: CASSLVGANYGYTF.

This clone has only a few counts. This chain connects TRBV5-4 to TRBJ1-4; no clear D. The CDR3 has 14 residues. V was cut by 4 bases and J by 4 bases, with 11 bases left in between. CDR1 and CDR2 from the germline V gene are SGHNT and YYREEE (reference sequence). CDR3 protein: CASSVGQDNEKLFF. The CDR3 region has the DNA TGTGCCAGCAGCGTAGGGCAGGATAATGAAAAACTGTTTTTT.

The V gene is TRBV5-8, the J gene TRBJ1-2, with 7 bases lining up with TRBD1. Trimming took 0 bases from V and 0 from J; bases not matched to a gene: 5. This CDR3 is built from 16 residues. Looked up from germline, CDR1 is SGHTS and CDR2 is YDEGEE. The CDR3 loop reads CASSLVTGAANYGYTF. As DNA, the CDR3 is TGTGCCAGCAGCTTGGTAACAGGGGCCGCTAACTATGGCTACACCTTC.

The chain is built from TRBV4-2 and TRBJ1-6; D is unclear. The germline V gene has CDR1 LGHNA and CDR2 YNFKEQ. The ends were cut back, 4 bases at V and 5 bases at J, with 15 bases in the middle. The length of the CDR3 is 16 residues. CDR3 coding DNA: TGTGCCAGCAGCCGCTCGCAAACCCGGGATAATTCACCCCTCCACTTT. It is translated as CASSRSQTRDNSPLHF.